A single sample gave rise to the 2 T cell receptor beta chains below, sequenced in a study of blood T cell repertoires in COVID-19. Method: immunoSEQ multiplex PCR; TCRdb's copy keeps in-frame clones and lacks some. The sample holds around 30,000 clones, roughly 80% seen once. Sample: peripheral blood. The receptors were sampled from a woman in her seventies with active or convalescent COVID-19.

This clone was counted once. This chain joins TRBV5-1 and TRBJ2-1; 12 positions match TRBD2. Germline V CDR1 and CDR2: SGHRS, YFSETQ. V was pared by 3 bases and J by 6 bases, with 7 bases of the junction left unmatched. This CDR3 region has 16 residues. The DNA of the CDR3 is TGCGCCAGCAGCTCGCTGACTAGCGGGAGCTCCAATGAGCAGTTCTTC. This encodes CASSSLTSGSSNEQFF. Complete variable domain (other parts from reference TRBV5-1 and TRBJ2-1): KAGVTQTPRYLIKTRGQQVTLSCSPISGHRSVSWYQQTPGQGLQFLFEYFSETQRNKGNFPGRFSGRQFSNSRSEMNVSTLELGDSALYLCASSSLTSGSSNEQFFGPGTRLTVL.

This chain connects TRBV7-8 to TRBJ1-2; 8 bases agree with TRBD1. Germline values: CDR1 SGHVS, CDR2 FQNEAQ. V shed 8 bases and J 8 bases; nucleotides not matched to a gene: 7. The CDR3 covers 12 residues. The CDR3 nucleotides are TGTGCCAGCCAAGGACAGGGTGACGGCTACACCTTC. It codes for CASQGQGDGYTF.